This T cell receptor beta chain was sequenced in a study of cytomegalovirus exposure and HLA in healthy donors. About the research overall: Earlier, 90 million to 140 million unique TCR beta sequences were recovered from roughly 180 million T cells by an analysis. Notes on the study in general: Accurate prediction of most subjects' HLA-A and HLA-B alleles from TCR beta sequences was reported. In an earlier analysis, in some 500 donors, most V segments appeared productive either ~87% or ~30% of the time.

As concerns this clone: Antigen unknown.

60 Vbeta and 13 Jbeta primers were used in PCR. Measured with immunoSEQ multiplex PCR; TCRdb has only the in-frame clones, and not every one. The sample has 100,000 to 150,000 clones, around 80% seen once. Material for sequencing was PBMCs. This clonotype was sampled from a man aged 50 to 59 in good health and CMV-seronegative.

The CDR3 protein is CASSQERITTGMAQYF. The CDR3 DNA reads TGCGCCAGCAGCCAAGAAAGAATAACGACGGGGATGGCCCAGTACTTC. This chain uses TRBV4-1 with TRBJ2-5, with D tentatively TRBD2 (5 bases). CDR3 size: 16 residues. CDR1 MGHRA and CDR2 YSYEKL come from the germline V gene. The V end lost 0 bases, the J end lost 9 bases, and 20 bases lay between the germline ends.